This T cell receptor beta chain was retrieved from a study of T cell responses to AZD1222 COVID-19 vaccine. Trimming took 0 bases from V and 1 from J; bases not matched to a gene: 4. There are 15 residues in the CDR3. CDR1 is GTSNPN, CDR2 SVGIG, per germline (reference sequence). General study findings and limits: Unmutated variant regions are reportedly targeted by nearly half of spike-specific TCRs.

In regard to this clone: Its antigen is undetermined.

Generated by immunoSEQ multiplex PCR, the TCRdb table keeps only in-frame clones and is missing some. The sample consists of around 84,000 clones, 80% to 90% of them appearing once. The chain recombines TRBV30 with TRBJ2-7, with 9 bases identical to TRBD1. The receptor comes from an adult in good health. Specimen: peripheral blood, collected on day 0 of AZD1222 vaccination. CDR3 region: CAWSVQGALSYEQYF. CDR3 nucleotides: TGTGCCTGGAGTGTACAGGGGGCCCTTTCCTACGAGCAGTACTTC.